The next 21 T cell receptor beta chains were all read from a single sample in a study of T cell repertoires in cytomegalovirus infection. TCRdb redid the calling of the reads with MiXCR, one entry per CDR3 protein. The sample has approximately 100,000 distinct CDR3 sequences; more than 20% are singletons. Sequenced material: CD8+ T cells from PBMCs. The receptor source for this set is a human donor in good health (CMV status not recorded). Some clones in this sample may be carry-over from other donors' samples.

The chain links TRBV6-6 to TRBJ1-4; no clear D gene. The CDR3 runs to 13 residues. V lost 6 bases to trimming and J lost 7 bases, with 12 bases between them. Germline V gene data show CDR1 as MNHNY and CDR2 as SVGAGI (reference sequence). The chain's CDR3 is CASSPNRFEKLFF. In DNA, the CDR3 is TGTGCCAGCAGCCCTAACCGGTTTGAAAAACTGTTTTTT.

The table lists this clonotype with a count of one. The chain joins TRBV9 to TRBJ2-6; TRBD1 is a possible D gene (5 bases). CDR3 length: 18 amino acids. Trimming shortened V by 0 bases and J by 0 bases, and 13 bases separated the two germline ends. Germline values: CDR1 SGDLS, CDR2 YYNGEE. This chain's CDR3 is CASSVGDSSSSGANVLTF. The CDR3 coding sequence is TGTGCCAGCAGCGTAGGCGACAGTTCTAGCTCTGGGGCCAACGTCCTGACTTTC.

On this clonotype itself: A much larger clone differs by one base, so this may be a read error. As DNA, the CDR3 is TGTGCCAGCAGTTTAGGGCTTGCGGGGCGCGGGGCCAACGTCCTGACTTTC. The encoded protein is CASSLGLAGRGANVLTF. The genes are TRBV12-3 or TRBV12-4 and TRBJ2-6; TRBD2 might be the D (6 bases). The CDR3 is made up of 17 amino acids. V was cut by 1 base and J by 4 bases, with 14 bases left in between.

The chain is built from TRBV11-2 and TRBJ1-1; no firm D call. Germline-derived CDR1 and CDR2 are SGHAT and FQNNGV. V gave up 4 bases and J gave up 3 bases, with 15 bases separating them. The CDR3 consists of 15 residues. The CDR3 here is CASSSRMGGYTEAFF. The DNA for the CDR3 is TGTGCCAGCAGCTCCCGGATGGGCGGATACACTGAAGCTTTCTTT.

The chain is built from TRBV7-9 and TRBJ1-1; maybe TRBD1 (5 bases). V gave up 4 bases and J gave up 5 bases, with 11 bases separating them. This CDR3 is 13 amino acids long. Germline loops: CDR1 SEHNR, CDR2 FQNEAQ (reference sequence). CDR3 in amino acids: CASSSSRGTEAFF. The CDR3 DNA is TGTGCCAGCAGCTCGTCGCGGGGGACTGAAGCTTTCTTT.

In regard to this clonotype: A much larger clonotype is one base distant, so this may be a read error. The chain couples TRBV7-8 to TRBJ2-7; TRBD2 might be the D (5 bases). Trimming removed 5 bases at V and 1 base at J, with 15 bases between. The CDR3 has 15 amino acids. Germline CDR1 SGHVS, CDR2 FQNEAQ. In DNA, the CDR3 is TGTGCCAGCAGCGCCTGTCCAACTAGTTCCTACGAGCAGTACTTC. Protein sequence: CASSACPTSSYEQYF.

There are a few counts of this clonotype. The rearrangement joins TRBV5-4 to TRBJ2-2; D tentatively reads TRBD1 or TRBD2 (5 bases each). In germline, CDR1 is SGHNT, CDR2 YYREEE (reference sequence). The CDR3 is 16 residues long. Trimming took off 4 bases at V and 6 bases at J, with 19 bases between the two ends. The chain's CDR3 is CASSEGPTDPSGELFF. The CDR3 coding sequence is TGTGCCAGCAGCGAGGGACCAACCGACCCATCCGGGGAGCTGTTTTTT.

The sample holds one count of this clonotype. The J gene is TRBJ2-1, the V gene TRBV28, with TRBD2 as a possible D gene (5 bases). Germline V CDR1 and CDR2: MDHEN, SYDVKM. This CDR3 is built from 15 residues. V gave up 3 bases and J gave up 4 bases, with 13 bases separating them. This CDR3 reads CASSFGETTYNEQFF. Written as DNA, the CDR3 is TGTGCCAGCAGTTTCGGGGAGACGACTTACAATGAGCAGTTCTTC.

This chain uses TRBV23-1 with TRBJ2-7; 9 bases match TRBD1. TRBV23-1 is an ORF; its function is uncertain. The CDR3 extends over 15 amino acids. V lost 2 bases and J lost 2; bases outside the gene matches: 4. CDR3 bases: TGCGCCAGCAGTCAAAGGGGACAGGGCCCCTACGAGCAGTACTTC. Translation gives CASSQRGQGPYEQYF.

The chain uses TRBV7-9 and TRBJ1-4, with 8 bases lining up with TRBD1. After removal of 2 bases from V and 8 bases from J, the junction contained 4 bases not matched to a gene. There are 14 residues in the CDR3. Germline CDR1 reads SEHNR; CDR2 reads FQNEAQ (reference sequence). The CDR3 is CASSLPDRAEKLFF. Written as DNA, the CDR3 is TGTGCCAGCAGCTTACCGGACAGGGCAGAAAAACTGTTTTTT.

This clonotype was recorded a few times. This chain's CDR3 is CASSGGRGEQAFF. The CDR3 DNA reads as TGTGCCAGCAGCGGAGGAAGGGGGGAGCAAGCTTTCTTT. The gene calls are TRBV7-9 and TRBJ1-1; TRBD1 might be the D (6 bases). The germline gives CDR1 SEHNR, CDR2 FQNEAQ (reference sequence). This CDR3 is 13 amino acids long. V was pared by 5 bases and J by 9 bases, with 16 bases between.

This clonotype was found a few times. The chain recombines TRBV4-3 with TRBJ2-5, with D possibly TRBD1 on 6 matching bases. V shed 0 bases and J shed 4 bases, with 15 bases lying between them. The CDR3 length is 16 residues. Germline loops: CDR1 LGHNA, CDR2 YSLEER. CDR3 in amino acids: CASSQDPRGVGETQYF. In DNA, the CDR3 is TGCGCCAGCAGCCAAGACCCCAGGGGAGTTGGAGAGACCCAGTACTTC.

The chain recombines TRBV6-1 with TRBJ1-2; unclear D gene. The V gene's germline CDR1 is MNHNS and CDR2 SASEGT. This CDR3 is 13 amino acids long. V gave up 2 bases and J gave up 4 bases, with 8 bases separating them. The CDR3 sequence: CASSEYGSYGYTF. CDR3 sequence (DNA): TGTGCCAGCAGTGAATACGGAAGCTATGGCTACACCTTC.

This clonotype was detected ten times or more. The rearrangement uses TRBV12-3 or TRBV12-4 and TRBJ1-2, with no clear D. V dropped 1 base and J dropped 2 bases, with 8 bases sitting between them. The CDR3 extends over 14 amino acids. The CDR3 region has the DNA TGTGCCAGCAGTTTAGGAGGTTCCAACTATGGCTACACCTTC. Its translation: CASSLGGSNYGYTF.

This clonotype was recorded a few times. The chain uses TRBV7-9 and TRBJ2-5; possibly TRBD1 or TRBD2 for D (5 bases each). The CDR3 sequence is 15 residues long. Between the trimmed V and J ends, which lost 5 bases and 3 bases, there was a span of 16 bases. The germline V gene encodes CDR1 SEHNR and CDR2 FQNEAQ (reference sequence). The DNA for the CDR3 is TGTGCCAGCAGCCTCACCGGGACCACCGAAGAGACCCAGTACTTC. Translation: CASSLTGTTEETQYF.

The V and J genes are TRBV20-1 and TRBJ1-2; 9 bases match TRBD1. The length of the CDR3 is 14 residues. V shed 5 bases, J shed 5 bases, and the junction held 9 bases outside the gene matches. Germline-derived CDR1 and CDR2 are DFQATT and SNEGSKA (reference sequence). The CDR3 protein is CSALTGGDPYGYTF. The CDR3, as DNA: TGCAGTGCTCTCACAGGGGGCGATCCATATGGCTACACCTTC.

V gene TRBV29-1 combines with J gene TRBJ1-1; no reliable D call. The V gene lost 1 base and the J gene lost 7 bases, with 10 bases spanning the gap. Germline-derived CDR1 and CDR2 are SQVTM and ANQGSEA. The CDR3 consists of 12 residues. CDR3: CSVEVRPDEAFF. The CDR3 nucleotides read TGCAGCGTTGAAGTCAGGCCGGATGAAGCTTTCTTT.

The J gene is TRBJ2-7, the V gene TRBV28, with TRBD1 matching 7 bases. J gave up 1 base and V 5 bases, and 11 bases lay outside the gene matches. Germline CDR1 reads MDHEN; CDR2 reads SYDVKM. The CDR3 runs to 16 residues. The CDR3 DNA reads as TGTGCCAGCAGTCCTCGGACAGGTATCAGGTCCTACGAGCAGTACTTC. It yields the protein CASSPRTGIRSYEQYF.

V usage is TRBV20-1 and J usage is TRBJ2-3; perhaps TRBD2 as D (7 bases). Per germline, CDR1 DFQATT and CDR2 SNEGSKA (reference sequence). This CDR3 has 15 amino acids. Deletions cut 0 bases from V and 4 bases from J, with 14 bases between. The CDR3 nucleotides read TGCAGTGCTAGAGAATGGGGGGGCCCTCCAGATACGCAGTATTTT. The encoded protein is CSAREWGGPPDTQYF.

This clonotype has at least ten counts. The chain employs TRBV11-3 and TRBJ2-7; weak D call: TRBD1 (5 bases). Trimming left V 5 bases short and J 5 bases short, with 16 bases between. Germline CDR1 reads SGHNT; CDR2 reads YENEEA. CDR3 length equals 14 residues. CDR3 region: CASSPSVGANEQYF. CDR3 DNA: TGTGCCAGCAGCCCCTCGGTAGGGGCGAACGAGCAGTACTTC.

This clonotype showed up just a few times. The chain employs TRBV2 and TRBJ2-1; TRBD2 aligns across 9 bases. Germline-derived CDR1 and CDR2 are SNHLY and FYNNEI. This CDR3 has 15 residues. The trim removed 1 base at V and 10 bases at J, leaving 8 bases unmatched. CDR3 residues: CASSEGAGGIREQFF. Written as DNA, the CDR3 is TGTGCCAGCAGTGAAGGGGCGGGAGGGATCAGAGAGCAGTTCTTC.